This T cell receptor (beta chain) originates from a study of blood T cells in healthy people across ages (dated by TCRdb to between 2015 and 2016). About the study as a whole: In model experiments, template switching captured about one uniquely barcoded TCR beta cDNA molecule for every two T cells. Using deep sequencing normalized with unique cDNA molecular identifiers, the study measured how TCR beta repertoire diversity changes with age. The donors were split into four age groups: young (average 16 years), middle-aged (more than 35), aged (around 67) and long-lived (under 85). To avoid experimental bias, donors of different ages were distributed randomly across sequencing lanes. Two additional independent replicas of 1 million unique cDNA reads from the same blood draw were analyzed for two donors (one aged 18 to 29 and one aged 80 or older). The study at large found these results: Because donor CMV infection status was unknown, age-related changes in expanded clonotypes were potentially confounded. The percentage of naive T cells measured by flow cytometry correlated strongly with observed TCR beta diversity. Observed TCR beta diversity per million T cells fell roughly linearly with age, and a significant reduction was already apparent by age approximately 40. Since profiling was done on bulk unsorted PBMCs, naive and antigen-experienced compartments could not be conclusively compared. The long-lived group showed more naive CD4+ T cells, fewer expanded clones and increased TCR diversity than the aged group, suggesting age selection. Total diversity estimates from one million sequenced T cells were considered lower bounds and underestimates.

Note on this clonotype: Its antigen is currently not known. Base qualities are not recorded, but no much larger clone differs from it by a single base.

The roughly 39 donors, aged 6 to 90 years, were systemically healthy Caucasian individuals from Russia. Each donor gave about 9.8 milliliters of peripheral blood, drawn into EDTA-treated Vacutainer tubes. Ficoll-Paque density-gradient centrifugation was used to isolate PBMCs, with at least 6.5 million per sample. Total RNA, at least 6 micrograms per sample, was extracted from PBMCs with Trizol reagent. For every donor, flow cytometry on a PBMC aliquot measured the percentage of naive CD45RAhigh/CD27high T cells. Library preparation used 5' RACE. Data came from an Illumina HiSeq 2500. A second PCR of roughly 7 to 11 cycles was performed with a sample-barcoded 5' primer and a J-beta primer mix. Each TCR beta cDNA molecule received a unique molecular identifier from a template-switch 5' adaptor carrying 12 random nucleotides. Each sample yielded at least 2.5 million CDR3-containing paired-end reads. All of the RNA was converted into first-strand cDNA using the Mint cDNA synthesis kit, with a TRBC-specific oligonucleotide serving as the primer. After uracil-DNA glycosylase treatment, a first 18-cycle PCR used universal primers M1SS and BC2_uni_R on all cDNA. For the original study's pipeline: Normalization of each sample was performed by random selection of 1 million high-quality reads, each carrying a distinct molecular identifier. Reads sharing molecular identifiers were discarded rather than binned into consensus sequences. MiTCR, run with a Q25 quality threshold and the strictest error-elimination algorithm, handled CDR3 identification, clonotype clustering and error correction. A nonparametric unseen species model with Euler transformation was used to estimate lower-bound total TCR beta diversity. TCRdb trimmed the raw reads at Q25, called clones with MiXCR and kept productive beta chains. A single entry per CDR3 protein holds the most common genes and DNA from its merged rows. These V and J calls rely on TCRdb rather than the paper's analysis. The sample includes about 1.1 million distinct CDR3 sequences, with around two fifths observed a single time. The ten largest clonotypes hold over 10% of the sample.

The germline V gene (reference sequence) sets CDR1 to LGHDT and CDR2 to YNNKEL. The CDR3 runs 13 residues from the cysteine to the phenylalanine. Just the 39-base CDR3 DNA is kept, in frame starting at base 1. V loses 4 bases of germline sequence and J loses 8 bases, and the interval between the two ends is 12 bases. Recombination connected TRBV3-1 to TRBJ2-1; the D gene lacks a confident call. The TCR comes from a man in his late teens or twenties in good health. Sequenced sample: blood. The DNA sequence is given as TGTGCCAGCAGCCCCCCAGGATGGGATGAGCAGTTCTTC. Translated, this is CASSPPGWDEQFF.